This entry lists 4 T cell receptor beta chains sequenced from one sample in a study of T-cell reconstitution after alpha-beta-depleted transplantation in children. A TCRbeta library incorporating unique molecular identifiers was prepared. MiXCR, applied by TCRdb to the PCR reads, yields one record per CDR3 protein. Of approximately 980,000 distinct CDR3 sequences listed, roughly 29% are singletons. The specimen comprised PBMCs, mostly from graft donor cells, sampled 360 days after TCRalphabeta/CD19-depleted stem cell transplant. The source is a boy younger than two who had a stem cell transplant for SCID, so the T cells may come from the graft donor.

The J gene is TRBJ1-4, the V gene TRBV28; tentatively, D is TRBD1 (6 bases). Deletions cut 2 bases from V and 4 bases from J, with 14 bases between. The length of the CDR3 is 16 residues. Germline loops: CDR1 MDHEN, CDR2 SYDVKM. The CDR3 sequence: CASSLKGWGLNEKLFF. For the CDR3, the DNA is TGTGCCAGCAGTTTAAAGGGTTGGGGGCTTAATGAAAAACTGTTTTTT.

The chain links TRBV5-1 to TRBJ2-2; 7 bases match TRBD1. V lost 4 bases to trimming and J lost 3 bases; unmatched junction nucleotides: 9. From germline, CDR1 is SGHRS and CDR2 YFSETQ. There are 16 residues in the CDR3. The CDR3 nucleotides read TGCGCCAGCAGCCCCCCCTTCACAGGGGACACCGGGGAGCTGTTTTTT. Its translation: CASSPPFTGDTGELFF.

CDR3 residues: CASSLEVARGEQYF. The CDR3 coding sequence is TGTGCCAGCAGCTTAGAAGTGGCCAGGGGCGAGCAGTACTTC. The gene calls are TRBV7-2 and TRBJ2-7, with a tentative D call TRBD1 (6 bases). The V and J ends lost 1 base and 6 bases respectively, with 13 bases between them. This CDR3 spans 14 amino acids. CDR1 is SGHTA and CDR2 is FQGNSA in the germline V gene. Together with reference TRBV7-2 and TRBJ2-7, the CDR3 gives the full variable domain: GAGVSQSPSNKVTEKGKDVELRCDPISGHTALYWYRQSLGQGLEFLIYFQGNSAPDKSGLPSDRFSAERTGGSVSTLTIQRTQQEDSAVYLCASSLEVARGEQYFGPGTRLTVT.

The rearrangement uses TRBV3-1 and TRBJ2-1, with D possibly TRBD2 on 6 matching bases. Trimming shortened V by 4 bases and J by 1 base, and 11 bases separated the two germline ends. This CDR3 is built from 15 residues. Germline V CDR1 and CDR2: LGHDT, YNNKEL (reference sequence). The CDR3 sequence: CASSRRGMSYNEQFF. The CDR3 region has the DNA TGTGCCAGCAGCCGGCGGGGAATGTCCTACAATGAGCAGTTCTTC.